The rows below give T cell receptor beta chains drawn from one sample of a study of T cell responses to AZD1222 COVID-19 vaccine. The table came from immunoSEQ multiplex PCR; TCRdb's copy has only in-frame clones and leaves some out. The sample records about 150,000 clones, more than 85% being singletons. The specimen was peripheral blood, collected on day 0 of AZD1222 vaccination. The receptors shown here come from an adult in good health. Each CDR3 is given with its conserved first and last residue. A D gene is named only where the DNA matches it firmly. Some rows have no size entry. The others give once, few or many, or a class for an expanded clone.

v_call: TRBV19; j_call: TRBJ1-1; clone_size: once; d_call: .; cdr3_nt: TGTGCCAGTAGTATAGTGAGAGGGGGAATCACTGAAGCTTTCTTT; cdr3_aa: CASSIVRGGITEAFF
v_call: TRBV12-3/TRBV12-4; j_call: TRBJ1-2; clone_size: .; d_call: .; cdr3_nt: TGTGCCAGCAGTTTAGGCCAGGACTATGGCTACACCTTC; cdr3_aa: CASSLGQDYGYTF
v_call: TRBV5-1; j_call: TRBJ1-1; clone_size: few; d_call: .; cdr3_nt: TGCGCCAGCAGCCCGGGGGAGGAGAACACTGAAGCTTTCTTT; cdr3_aa: CASSPGEENTEAFF
v_call: TRBV11-2; j_call: TRBJ2-7; clone_size: .; d_call: .; cdr3_nt: TGTGCCAGCAGTTTAGTTGGCTACGAGCAGTACTTC; cdr3_aa: CASSLVGYEQYF
v_call: TRBV29-1; j_call: TRBJ1-2; clone_size: .; d_call: .; cdr3_nt: TGCAGCGTTGCGGTTAGCTATGGCTACACCTTC; cdr3_aa: CSVAVSYGYTF
v_call: TRBV9; j_call: TRBJ2-5; clone_size: .; d_call: TRBD2; cdr3_nt: TGTGCCAGCAGCGCCCTTCCGGGAGGCCAAGAGACCCAGTACTTC; cdr3_aa: CASSALPGGQETQYF
v_call: TRBV28; j_call: TRBJ1-4; clone_size: .; d_call: .; cdr3_nt: TGTGCCAGCAGTTTAAACGGGGCGGGGGATAGGGAAAAACTGTTTTTT; cdr3_aa: CASSLNGAGDREKLFF
v_call: TRBV20-1; j_call: TRBJ1-3; clone_size: .; d_call: TRBD1; cdr3_nt: TGCAGTGCTAGTGACAGGGCCCCCTCTGGAAACACCATATATTTT; cdr3_aa: CSASDRAPSGNTIYF
v_call: TRBV9; j_call: TRBJ1-6; clone_size: once; d_call: TRBD1; cdr3_nt: TGTGCCAGCAGCGCTGACAGGGGAGGTTCACCCCTCCACTTT; cdr3_aa: CASSADRGGSPLHF
v_call: TRBV10-3; j_call: TRBJ2-1; clone_size: .; d_call: TRBD2; cdr3_nt: TGTGCCATCAGGGGAGGTAGCGGGGGGCGATACAATGAGCAGTTCTTC; cdr3_aa: CAIRGGSGGRYNEQFF
v_call: TRBV3-1/TRBV3-2; j_call: TRBJ1-3; clone_size: .; d_call: .; cdr3_nt: TGTGCCAGCAGCCGTATAGGTAGCTCTGGAAACACCATATATTTT; cdr3_aa: CASSRIGSSGNTIYF